This record covers a single TCR beta chain. The entry originates in a study of CD8 T cells in Susac syndrome. Trimming pared 2 bases from V and 3 bases from J, leaving 8 bases between. Germline-derived CDR1 and CDR2 are MNHEY and SVGAGI. The CDR3 is 13 amino acids. CD8+ and CD4+ T cells from blood underwent TCR beta sequencing, which was carried out in a high-throughput format. Healthy donors formed controls matched for age and sex. The TEMRA cells underwent FACS enrichment, while the CD8+ and CD4+ T cells underwent negative isolation. cDNA came from roughly 0.53 to 1 ug RNA primed by random hexamers. It was immunoSEQ multiplex PCR that amplified TCR beta CDR3 across 54 Vbeta and 13 Jbeta. Each CDR3 protein gets one entry after TCRdb re-called the immunoSEQ multiplex PCR reads with MiXCR. The sample carries about 80,000 distinct CDR3 sequences, roughly 93% recorded once.

The sequenced sample was CD8+ T cells from PBMCs. This TCR was recovered from a human donor in good health. The V gene is TRBV6-5, the J gene TRBJ2-7; D is unresolved. In DNA, the CDR3 is TGTGCCAGCAGTTACGGGGATTACTACGAGCAGTACTTC. Protein product: CASSYGDYYEQYF.